A selection of T cell receptor beta chains follows, all from one sample in a study of blood T cell repertoires in COVID-19. Here immunoSEQ multiplex PCR was the method, and the copy in TCRdb shows in-frame clones only, minus some. Among some 510,000 clones listed, roughly 88% were seen once. Sequenced sample: PBMCs or T cells enriched from blood (not recorded which). The receptors here all came from a middle-aged woman who had recovered from COVID-19. Each CDR3 is given with its conserved first and last residue. D genes are given only for firm matches. Expanded clones are given a class, and other clones once, few, many or no size at all.

d_gene: NA
j_gene: TRBJ2-2
v_gene: TRBV4-3
abundance: once
CDR3aa: CASSQEGLQTGELFF
CDR3nt: TGCGCCAGCAGCCAAGAGGGACTTCAAACCGGGGAGCTGTTTTTT

d_gene: TRBD1
j_gene: TRBJ1-5
v_gene: TRBV19
abundance: NA
CDR3aa: CASSGTGGAGKPQHF
CDR3nt: TGTGCCAGTAGTGGGACAGGGGGCGCAGGTAAGCCCCAGCATTTT

d_gene: NA
j_gene: TRBJ1-2
v_gene: TRBV25-1
abundance: NA
CDR3aa: CASSESHGQGQVYGYTF
CDR3nt: TGTGCCAGCAGTGAATCCCATGGGCAGGGACAAGTCTATGGCTACACCTTC

d_gene: TRBD2
j_gene: TRBJ2-1
v_gene: TRBV25-1
abundance: NA
CDR3aa: CASSFFSGSSHNEQFF
CDR3nt: TGTGCCAGCAGTTTCTTCAGCGGGAGTTCCCACAATGAGCAGTTCTTC

d_gene: NA
j_gene: TRBJ1-2
v_gene: TRBV7-9
abundance: NA
CDR3aa: CASSRGESVGYTF
CDR3nt: TGTGCCAGCAGCCGGGGGGAGTCGGTGGGCTACACCTTC

d_gene: TRBD2
j_gene: TRBJ2-6
v_gene: TRBV13
abundance: few
CDR3aa: CASSLGAGGANVLTF
CDR3nt: TGTGCCAGCAGCTTAGGAGCGGGGGGGGCCAACGTCCTGACTTTC

d_gene: TRBD2
j_gene: TRBJ2-7
v_gene: TRBV16
abundance: NA
CDR3aa: CASSPIRTSGSAYEQYF
CDR3nt: TGTGCCAGCAGCCCGATCCGGACTAGCGGGAGCGCCTACGAGCAGTACTTC

d_gene: TRBD1
j_gene: TRBJ1-5
v_gene: TRBV18
abundance: few
CDR3aa: CASSLGQNLNQPQHF
CDR3nt: TGTGCCAGCTCACTGGGACAGAACTTGAATCAGCCCCAGCATTTT

d_gene: TRBD1
j_gene: TRBJ2-7
v_gene: TRBV10-2
abundance: NA
CDR3aa: CASSTFGGQGPYEQYF
CDR3nt: TGCGCCAGCAGTACCTTCGGGGGACAGGGTCCCTACGAGCAGTACTTC

d_gene: NA
j_gene: TRBJ2-3
v_gene: TRBV6-2/TRBV6-3
abundance: NA
CDR3aa: CASSYSSIEDTQYF
CDR3nt: TGTGCCAGCAGTTACTCGAGCATAGAGGATACGCAGTATTTT

d_gene: NA
j_gene: TRBJ2-7
v_gene: TRBV14
abundance: NA
CDR3aa: CASSPTNGRQGVYEQYF
CDR3nt: TGTGCCAGCAGCCCCACTAACGGGAGACAGGGTGTCTACGAGCAGTACTTC

d_gene: TRBD2
j_gene: TRBJ2-3
v_gene: TRBV10-3
abundance: NA
CDR3aa: CAISTAGGTDTQYF
CDR3nt: TGTGCCATCAGTACAGCGGGAGGCACAGATACGCAGTATTTT

d_gene: NA
j_gene: TRBJ2-3
v_gene: TRBV5-4
abundance: NA
CDR3aa: CASIQRPTGSTDTQYF
CDR3nt: TGTGCCAGCATCCAACGTCCTACCGGGAGCACAGATACGCAGTATTTT

d_gene: NA
j_gene: TRBJ1-1
v_gene: TRBV19
abundance: NA
CDR3aa: CASSRRRQNTEAFF
CDR3nt: TGTGCCAGTAGTCGAAGACGACAGAACACTGAAGCTTTCTTT

d_gene: NA
j_gene: TRBJ2-1
v_gene: TRBV29-1
abundance: NA
CDR3aa: CSVYKRDIYNEQFF
CDR3nt: TGCAGCGTTTATAAGCGGGACATCTACAATGAGCAGTTCTTC

d_gene: TRBD2
j_gene: TRBJ2-1
v_gene: TRBV9
abundance: NA
CDR3aa: CASSVVYRIRGGHEQFF
CDR3nt: TGTGCCAGCAGCGTAGTTTATCGTATTCGGGGGGGACATGAGCAGTTCTTC

d_gene: TRBD2
j_gene: TRBJ2-3
v_gene: TRBV3-1/TRBV3-2
abundance: NA
CDR3aa: CASREREGDTQYF
CDR3nt: TGTGCCAGCAGAGAACGGGAGGGAGATACGCAGTATTTT

d_gene: NA
j_gene: TRBJ1-1
v_gene: TRBV6-5
abundance: NA
CDR3aa: CATSVNSGGTEAFF
CDR3nt: TGTGCCACCTCGGTCAACTCGGGTGGCACTGAAGCTTTCTTT

d_gene: NA
j_gene: TRBJ1-4
v_gene: TRBV5-5
abundance: once
CDR3aa: CASSLGQGNEKLFF
CDR3nt: TGTGCCAGCAGCTTGGGGCAGGGTAATGAAAAACTGTTTTTT

d_gene: NA
j_gene: TRBJ2-4
v_gene: TRBV14
abundance: NA
CDR3aa: CASSQEITGRTKNIQYF
CDR3nt: TGTGCCAGCAGCCAAGAAATAACAGGGAGAACCAAAAACATTCAGTACTTC